This TCR beta chain is from a study of shared clonotypes between healthy human individuals. Sequencing was performed with immunoSEQ multiplex PCR; in TCRdb, only in-frame clones are kept and a portion is missing. The table has around 1.1 million clones, around three quarters seen once. The CDR3 totals 14 residues. Germline-derived CDR1 and CDR2 are SNHLY and FYNNEI. V lost 4 bases and J 4 bases, leaving 11 bases between the germline ends. The specimen sequenced was memory CD4+ T cells from PBMCs. Subset of the sample: CD45RA-negative fraction. The chain carries TRBV2 and TRBJ1-5; no firm D call. The sequence was obtained from a man aged 18 to 29 in good health. Some clones in this sample may be carry-over from other donors' samples. The CDR3 reads CASSGESGNQPQHF. DNA of the CDR3: TGTGCCAGCAGTGGGGAAAGTGGAAATCAGCCCCAGCATTTT.